The entry below describes one T cell receptor (beta chain). Its antigen is currently unknown. This entry comes from a study of CD8 T cells in ankylosing spondylitis. TCRdb itself ran the 5' RACE reads through MiXCR, one entry per CDR3 protein. The sample shows 650,000 to 800,000 distinct CDR3 sequences, roughly 19% of them seen only once. The study's findings and limits: Previous work reported some of these motif variants in the synovial fluid and blood of reactive arthritis. Disease-linked clones were reportedly significantly enriched in matched ankylosing spondylitis synovial fluid. Apparently characteristic of ankylosing spondylitis blood was a TCR beta motif (about 8 highly homologous variants).

The CDR3 is 12 amino acids. Germline V CDR1 and CDR2: DFQATT, SNEGSKA (reference sequence). V lost 3 bases to trimming and J lost 4 bases, with 9 bases between them. This clonotype was sampled from a male donor with ankylosing spondylitis. The specimen sequenced was blood, either unsorted or a sorted T cell fraction (not recorded which). The V and J genes are TRBV20-1 and TRBJ1-1; D ambiguous. DNA for the CDR3: TGCAGTGCTAGGATCTGGGTCACTGAAGCTTTCTTT. This sequence encodes CSARIWVTEAFF.